This passage covers 7 T cell receptor beta chains from one sample sequenced in a study of blood T cell repertoires in COVID-19. TCRdb's copy holds only in-frame clones and misses some; the assay was immunoSEQ multiplex PCR. The sample has about 75,000 clones, approximately 79% seen once. Sequencing used peripheral blood. Every receptor here comes from a human donor with acute or convalescent COVID-19. The donor label of this sample is uncertain.

V is TRBV5-1 and J is TRBJ2-5; 7 bases match TRBD2. The CDR3 sequence is 14 residues long. V lost 1 base to trimming and J lost 0 bases; unmatched junction nucleotides: 0. Germline values: CDR1 SGHRS, CDR2 YFSETQ. The CDR3 protein is CASSLRGDQETQYF. DNA of the CDR3: TGCGCCAGCAGCTTGCGGGGGGACCAAGAGACCCAGTACTTC.

This clone has more than one count but fewer than ten. The rearrangement links TRBV30 to TRBJ1-6, with TRBD1 matching 8 bases. The CDR3 is 13 residues long. V was clipped by 6 bases and J by 7 bases; unmatched bases: 5. CDR1 is GTSNPN and CDR2 is SVGIG in the germline V gene (reference sequence). Written as DNA, the CDR3 is TGTGCCTGCGGGACAGGTTTGAATTCACCCCTCCACTTT. This sequence encodes CACGTGLNSPLHF.

The chain combines TRBV2 with TRBJ1-6; a weak D match, TRBD1 (6 bases). The CDR3 totals 14 residues. The V gene's germline CDR1 is SNHLY and CDR2 FYNNEI. The ends were cut back, 2 bases at V and 12 bases at J, with 14 bases in the middle. The CDR3 region is CASSERPDSKPLHF. DNA of the CDR3: TGTGCCAGCAGTGAAAGGCCGGACAGCAAACCCCTCCACTTT.

The sample holds a few counts of this clone. This chain joins TRBV5-4 and TRBJ1-2; D is unresolved. Germline CDR1 is SGHNT and CDR2 is YYREEE (reference sequence). The CDR3 consists of 14 residues. The V gene lost 4 bases and the J gene lost 4 bases, with 14 bases spanning the gap. The CDR3 is CASSKSGLRYGYTF. The CDR3, as DNA: TGTGCCAGCAGCAAGAGCGGGTTGCGCTATGGCTACACCTTC.

Only a few counts were recorded for this clone. The J gene is TRBJ2-1, the V gene TRBV12-3 or TRBV12-4, with 10 bases identical to TRBD1. The CDR3 spans 13 residues. Unmatched junction bases numbered 1, after V lost 3 bases and J lost 8 bases. CDR3 in DNA: TGTGCCAGCAGTTTGACAGGGGGCGATGAGCAGTTCTTC. This encodes CASSLTGGDEQFF.

This clone was picked up one time. The V call is TRBV20-1, the J call TRBJ1-5; D uncertain. The V gene lost 3 bases and the J gene lost 0 bases, with 12 bases spanning the gap. CDR1 is DFQATT, CDR2 SNEGSKA, per germline (reference sequence). This CDR3 is built from 15 residues. CDR3 coding DNA: TGCAGTGCTAGTAGGTGGGCCGATAGCAATCAGCCCCAGCATTTT. Translation: CSASRWADSNQPQHF.

The gene calls are TRBV25-1 and TRBJ2-5; 7 bases align to TRBD2. The germline gives CDR1 MGHDK, CDR2 SYGVNS. V dropped 5 bases and J dropped 0; count of bases not matched to a gene: 9. The CDR3 length is 16 residues. The CDR3 sequence: CASSPLAEPYQETQYF. CDR3 coding DNA: TGTGCCAGCAGTCCCCTAGCGGAGCCGTACCAAGAGACCCAGTACTTC. The whole variable domain, filled in from reference TRBV25-1 and TRBJ2-5, reads EADIYQTPRYLVIGTGKKITLECSQTMGHDKMYWYQQDPGMELHLIHYSYGVNSTEKGDLSSESTVSRIRTEHFPLTLESARPSHTSQYLCASSPLAEPYQETQYFGPGTRLLVL.